Detailed here is one TCR beta chain. The antigen remains unidentified. The CDR3 runs to 15 residues. From germline, CDR1 is SGHRS and CDR2 YFSETQ. V was pared by 4 bases and J by 4 bases, with 7 bases of the junction left unmatched. This sample was taken from a study of cytomegalovirus exposure and HLA in healthy donors. General study results and limits: For cytomegalovirus status, the classifier reportedly gave diagnoses with high specificity and sensitivity.

The primer mix had 60 Vbeta and 13 Jbeta primers. Clones were read by immunoSEQ multiplex PCR, and TCRdb kept only the in-frame ones, dropping some. This repertoire shows 100,000 to 120,000 clones, over 60% found once; its top ten account for about 3.2%. Source material: PBMCs. This chain uses TRBV5-1 with TRBJ2-7; 11 nucleotides agree with TRBD2. The sequence came from a woman aged 60-75 years in good health and CMV-seropositive. CDR3 coding DNA: TGCGCCAGCAGCCCAGGGACTAGCGGAAATTACGAGCAGTACTTC. It codes for CASSPGTSGNYEQYF.